Presented here are 16 T cell receptor beta chains from one specimen sequenced in a study of blood T cell repertoires in COVID-19 (dated by TCRdb to about 2020). The receptor library was made with the immunoSEQ multiplex PCR assay. This immuneACCESS table, as held by TCRdb, lists in-frame sequences with V and J called but not all clones. Of the missing ones, under half trace to an unresolved V gene in checked studies; the others have no known cause. The sample table holds around 110,000 clones, of which roughly nine tenths were seen once. The biggest ten clones account for 1.8% of the sample. The sequenced sample was peripheral blood. These receptors all come from a human donor with active COVID-19. The donor label of this sample is uncertain.

This chain joins TRBV3-1 (or the pseudogene TRBV3-2) and TRBJ1-6; the D gene is possibly TRBD1 (6 bases). CDR3 length equals 14 residues. CDR1 and CDR2 (germline): LGHDT, YNNKEL (reference sequence). V dropped 3 bases and J dropped 8 bases, with 11 bases sitting between them. The CDR3 spells CASSQDSGYSPLHF. The DNA of the CDR3 is TGTGCCAGCAGCCAGGACAGTGGGTATTCACCCCTCCACTTT.

The chain uses TRBV19 and TRBJ1-2; D perhaps matches TRBD1 (6 bases). V dropped 3 bases and J dropped 8 bases, with 13 bases sitting between them. The CDR3 totals 13 residues. Germline CDR1 and CDR2: LNHDA and SQIVND (reference sequence). The CDR3 sequence: CASSIPGARGYTF. As DNA, the CDR3 is TGTGCCAGTAGTATTCCAGGGGCGCGCGGCTACACCTTC. The full variable domain, its missing parts supplied by reference TRBV19 and TRBJ1-2, is DGGITQSPKYLFRKEGQNVTLSCEQNLNHDAMYWYRQDPGQGLRLIYYSQIVNDFQKGDIAEGYSVSREKKESFPLTVTSAQKNPTAFYLCASSIPGARGYTFGSGTRLTVV.

CDR3 sequence: CASSRGQGSPRSYEQYF. CDR3 nucleotides: TGTGCCAGTAGTCGGGGACAGGGTTCCCCTCGATCCTACGAGCAGTACTTC. This chain connects TRBV19 to TRBJ2-7; 9 bases line up with TRBD1. The germline V gene has CDR1 LNHDA and CDR2 SQIVND (reference sequence). This CDR3 has 17 residues. V lost 5 bases to trimming and J lost 1 base; unmatched junction nucleotides: 12. The full variable domain, with the rest looked up from reference TRBV19 and TRBJ2-7, is DGGITQSPKYLFRKEGQNVTLSCEQNLNHDAMYWYRQDPGQGLRLIYYSQIVNDFQKGDIAEGYSVSREKKESFPLTVTSAQKNPTAFYLCASSRGQGSPRSYEQYFGPGTRLTVT.

This clone came up a few times. Other nucleotide sequences from this sample produce the same CDR3. The chain links TRBV6-4 to TRBJ2-1; TRBD2 matches 7 bases. Unmatched junction bases numbered 1, after V lost 5 bases and J lost 0 bases. Germline assignment: CDR1 MRHNA and CDR2 SNTAGT. The CDR3 has 14 residues. CDR3 nucleotides: TGTGCCAGCAGTCGCGGGGGCTCCTACAATGAGCAGTTCTTC. Translated: CASSRGGSYNEQFF.

This chain connects TRBV6-6 to TRBJ1-5; D unclear. The V gene lost 7 bases and the J gene lost 1 base, with 11 bases spanning the gap. Germline loops: CDR1 MNHNY, CDR2 SVGAGI (reference sequence). The CDR3 extends over 14 amino acids. The chain's CDR3 is CASTLTPSNQPQHF. The CDR3 nucleotides are TGTGCCAGCACCCTGACTCCCAGCAATCAGCCCCAGCATTTT.

The chain is built from TRBV11-3 and TRBJ1-4; TRBD1 matches 9 bases. Per the germline V gene, CDR1 is SGHNT and CDR2 is YENEEA. The CDR3 loop spans 15 amino acids. Trimming removed 5 bases from V and 5 bases from J; junction bases left unmatched: 6. CDR3 DNA: TGTGCCAGCAGCCCCGGACAGGGGAAGAATGAAAAACTGTTTTTT. This gives the protein CASSPGQGKNEKLFF.

The chain uses TRBV5-1 and TRBJ2-7; 7 nucleotides align to TRBD1. After removal of 5 bases from V and 5 bases from J, the junction contained 10 bases not matched to a gene. The CDR3 consists of 14 residues. In germline, CDR1 is SGHRS, CDR2 YFSETQ. The CDR3 sequence is CASSPGTVGNEQYF. Written as DNA, the CDR3 is TGCGCCAGCAGTCCCGGGACAGTTGGAAACGAGCAGTACTTC. The variable domain in full, with the rest retrieved from reference TRBV5-1 and TRBJ2-7, is KAGVTQTPRYLIKTRGQQVTLSCSPISGHRSVSWYQQTPGQGLQFLFEYFSETQRNKGNFPGRFSGRQFSNSRSEMNVSTLELGDSALYLCASSPGTVGNEQYFGPGTRLTVT.

This chain joins TRBV4-3 and TRBJ1-4; D remains ambiguous. With 6 bases removed from V and 3 bases from J, the gap between germline ends came to 8 bases. The CDR3 runs to 13 residues. CDR1 and CDR2 (germline): LGHNA, YSLEER. CDR3 nucleotide sequence: TGCGCCAGCAGAGCGAGGGCTAATGAAAAACTGTTTTTT. Translation: CASRARANEKLFF.

The chain links TRBV7-9 to TRBJ1-3; 8 bases are shared with TRBD1. Trimming took 5 bases from V and 0 from J; bases not matched to a gene: 6. The CDR3 loop spans 16 amino acids. The V gene's germline CDR1 is SEHNR and CDR2 FQNEAQ (reference sequence). The CDR3 is CASSTYRGVSGNTIYF. The CDR3 DNA follows: TGTGCCAGCAGCACATACAGGGGGGTCTCTGGAAACACCATATATTTT. Supplemented by reference TRBV7-9 and TRBJ1-3, the full variable domain reads DTGVSQNPRHKITKRGQNVTFRCDPISEHNRLYWYRQTLGQGPEFLTYFQNEAQLEKSRLLSDRFSAERPKGSFSTLEIQRTEQGDSAMYLCASSTYRGVSGNTIYFGEGSWLTVV.

Here the CDR3 DNA reads TGTGCCAGTAGTACAGGGGGAATAAGACGCTACGAGCAGTACTTC. It codes for CASSTGGIRRYEQYF. The rearrangement joins TRBV19 to TRBJ2-7; 7 bases align to TRBD1. V shed 4 bases and J 3 bases; nucleotides not matched to a gene: 9. Germline assignment: CDR1 LNHDA and CDR2 SQIVND (reference sequence). The CDR3 has 15 residues.

J is TRBJ1-1 and V is TRBV5-1; D is undetermined. Trimming shortened V by 7 bases and J by 6 bases, and 19 bases separated the two germline ends. From germline, CDR1 is SGHRS and CDR2 YFSETQ. CDR3 length: 14 amino acids. The CDR3 DNA sequence: TGCGCCAGCCGGGGATTGGGTGCAGCCCCTGAAGCTTTCTTT. The encoded protein is CASRGLGAAPEAFF.

The chain combines TRBV25-1 with TRBJ1-1; TRBD1 aligns across 7 bases. The CDR3 loop spans 16 amino acids. J lost 4 bases, V lost 4 bases, and 12 bases had no gene match. Germline CDR1 is MGHDK and CDR2 is SYGVNS. CDR3 sequence: CASSAQNLGQPTEAFF. DNA of the CDR3: TGTGCCAGCAGTGCCCAAAATTTGGGACAGCCCACTGAAGCTTTCTTT.

The chain carries TRBV7-2 and TRBJ2-3; 12 bases match TRBD2. After removal of 1 base from V and 8 bases from J, the junction contained 13 bases not matched to a gene. The CDR3 contains 18 residues. In germline, CDR1 is SGHTA, CDR2 FQGNSA. In DNA form, the CDR3 reads TGTGCCAGCAGCTTAGGACTCCTAGCGGGGGGGACGCAGGGTACGCAGTATTTT. Amino acid sequence: CASSLGLLAGGTQGTQYF.

In its sample, this clone was seen a few times. The rearrangement joins TRBV7-3 to TRBJ1-1, with D perhaps TRBD1 (5 bases). CDR1 and CDR2 from the germline V gene are SGHTA and FQGTGA. CDR3 size: 13 residues. The V gene lost 1 base and the J gene lost 8 bases, with 11 bases spanning the gap. This CDR3 is CASSLNAQGEAFF. The DNA for the CDR3 is TGTGCCAGCAGCTTAAACGCTCAGGGAGAAGCTTTCTTT.

The V and J genes are TRBV5-1 and TRBJ2-5; perhaps TRBD1 as D (6 bases). This CDR3 is built from 16 residues. V was pared by 1 base and J by 1 base, with 14 bases between. Germline CDR1 and CDR2: SGHRS and YFSETQ. In DNA, the CDR3 is TGCGCCAGCAGCTTGACCCTGGACAGCCCCCAAGAGACCCAGTACTTC. Protein product: CASSLTLDSPQETQYF.

This clone appeared a single time. The V call is TRBV7-2, the J call TRBJ2-7; tentative D call: TRBD2 (5 bases). Per the germline V gene, CDR1 is SGHTA and CDR2 is FQGNSA. The CDR3 consists of 14 residues. With 6 bases removed from V and 4 bases from J, the gap between germline ends came to 16 bases. CDR3 in amino acids: CASSPEGWRYEQYF. In DNA, the CDR3 is TGTGCCAGCAGTCCAGAGGGATGGCGTTACGAGCAGTACTTC.